This TCR beta chain was captured in a study of graft-versus-host responses after intestinal transplantation. About the study: All recipients were given anti-thymocyte globulin induction, and tacrolimus and steroids were then administered for three to four years.

Worth noting for this clone: Its specificity is unknown.

The method was immunoSEQ multiplex PCR; TCRdb's version includes in-frame clones alone and lacks a portion of them. The sample lists some 110,000 clones; about nine tenths were seen once. From germline, CDR1 is MDHEN and CDR2 SYDVKM. Deletions cut 0 bases from V and 4 bases from J, with 12 bases between. The CDR3 covers 15 residues. Study-wide results and caveats: Patients with graft-donor T cell macrochimerism had high graft-versus-host to host-versus-graft clonal ratios in allografts.

The rearrangement joins TRBV28 to TRBJ1-2, with D tentatively TRBD1 (5 bases). The sequence derives from a human donor who received an intestinal transplant. The sample in question was unstimulated CD4+ T cells sorted from spleen or lymph node cells, obtained before intestinal transplant. The CDR3 DNA reads TGTGCCAGCAGTTTATGGACGGGGGATGGCTATGGCTACACCTTC. Its protein is CASSLWTGDGYGYTF.